Below, 5 T cell receptor beta chains from the same sample are listed, as sequenced in a study of identical twins. MiXCR was run by TCRdb on the 5' RACE reads, yielding one entry per CDR3 protein. The sample yields approximately 600,000 distinct CDR3 sequences, around 7.5% seen once. The sample was also linked to a second study, of yellow fever vaccine responses in identical twins.

The sequenced sample consisted of PBMCs. The receptors originated from a young woman in good health.

About this clonotype itself: The junction and the germline gene differ at one end; a read error may be behind it. The chain has TRBV20-1 and TRBJ2-5; D could derive from TRBD1 or TRBD2 (5 bases each). Germline loops: CDR1 DFQATT, CDR2 SNEGSKA (reference sequence). The CDR3 consists of 15 residues. The CDR3, as DNA: TGCAGTGCTGGAGACAGTCGGGGAAACCAAGAGACCCAGTACTTC. Amino acid sequence: CSAGDSRGNQETQYF.

The sample holds a few counts of this clonotype. The chain employs TRBV5-1 and TRBJ2-7, with TRBD1 as a possible D gene (5 bases). Germline CDR1 and CDR2: SGHRS and YFSETQ. The CDR3 has 15 amino acids. Trimming cost V 0 bases and J 2 bases, with 12 bases left between them. This CDR3 is CASSLGQRQTYEQYV. The CDR3 DNA reads TGCGCCAGCAGCTTGGGACAGCGACAAACCTACGAGCAGTACGTC.

This clonotype was seen a handful of times. The junction differs from germline at one of its ends, possibly a read error. The CDR3 coding sequence is TGCAGTGGCACGACAGGGAACGCTGAAGCTTTCTTT. This encodes CSGTTGNAEAFF. V usage is TRBV20-1 and J usage is TRBJ1-1; TRBD1 matches 7 bases. This CDR3 has 12 amino acids. Germline V CDR1 and CDR2: DFQATT, SNEGSKA (reference sequence).

This clonotype was counted a few times. The gene calls are TRBV20-1 and TRBJ1-1, with TRBD1 identical over 9 bases. The CDR3 has 15 amino acids. CDR1 and CDR2 from the germline V gene are DFQATT and SNEGSKA (reference sequence). The V gene end was trimmed by 5 bases and the J gene end by 2 bases; junction bases not matched to a gene: 9. The CDR3 nucleotides read TGCAGTGCTTACACAGGGGGCGGGTTCAACACTGAAGCTTTCTTT. Protein: CSAYTGGGFNTEAFF.

In its sample, this clonotype was seen a few times. V usage is TRBV20-1 and J usage is TRBJ1-1; maybe TRBD1 (6 bases). The CDR3 is made up of 14 amino acids. CDR1 is DFQATT, CDR2 SNEGSKA, per germline (reference sequence). Trimming took 6 bases from V and 5 from J, leaving 19 bases between them. DNA of the CDR3: TGCAGTGCGGACTCCTGGGGGGCGAAGACTGAAGCTTTCTTT. Translation gives CSADSWGAKTEAFF.